This passage covers 21 T cell receptor beta chains from one sample sequenced in a study of OX40 agonist ivuxolimab in advanced cancers. Receptor amplification or capture employed the immunoSEQ multiplex PCR assay. The clones in this table, taken by TCRdb from immuneACCESS, are in-frame only. Not every clone is retained; where verified, under half of the shortfall comes from an unresolved V gene, and the cause of the rest is unknown. The sample table shows 100,000 to 110,000 clones, and roughly 90% are seen once. Around 0.58% of the sample is taken by the ten largest. Sequenced here: CD4+ or CD8+ T cells sorted from blood, sampled in a trial of the OX40 agonist ivuxolimab. These receptors were collected from an adult with an advanced solid tumor such as melanoma, head and neck, liver or kidney cancer.

The chain recombines TRBV7-2 with TRBJ1-2; TRBD1 matches 10 bases. The CDR3 has 17 amino acids. Per germline, CDR1 SGHTA and CDR2 FQGNSA. The ends lost 5 bases at V and 4 bases at J; junction bases unmatched: 13. The CDR3 loop reads CASSPLSVGQGVYGYTF. For the CDR3, the DNA is TGTGCCAGCAGCCCGCTGTCTGTAGGACAGGGGGTCTATGGCTACACCTTC.

This clone is a singleton in its sample. The rearrangement links TRBV5-1 to TRBJ2-5; D perhaps matches TRBD2 (6 bases). This CDR3 is built from 14 residues. V lost 6 bases to trimming and J lost 5 bases, with 17 bases between them. CDR1 SGHRS and CDR2 YFSETQ come from the germline V gene. CDR3 bases: TGCGCCAGCAACGACCCGCGGGGAGACGAGACCCAGTACTTC. Protein: CASNDPRGDETQYF.

This chain joins TRBV7-3 and TRBJ2-1, with TRBD1 matching over 9 bases. The junction had 13 bases not matched to a gene; V was cut back by 5 bases and J by 8 bases. Germline V gene data show CDR1 as SGHTA and CDR2 as FQGTGA. This CDR3 region has 16 residues. CDR3 residues: CASSLSGTGPLHEQFF. In DNA form, the CDR3 reads TGTGCCAGCAGCCTATCCGGGACAGGGCCTTTACATGAGCAGTTCTTC.

The V gene is TRBV6-5, the J gene TRBJ1-5, with TRBD1 as a possible D gene (5 bases). Germline values: CDR1 MNHEY, CDR2 SVGAGI. The ends were cut back, 5 bases at V and 5 bases at J, with 13 bases in the middle. The CDR3 is 14 residues long. DNA for the CDR3: TGTGCCAGCAGTAGACTGGGAGGGGATCAGCCCCAGCATTTT. Translated, it gives CASSRLGGDQPQHF.

The CDR3 sequence is CASSSDRGFAGYTF. The CDR3 bases are TGTGCCAGCAGTTCGGACAGGGGTTTTGCTGGCTACACCTTC. The gene calls are TRBV5-4 and TRBJ1-2, with 9 bases lining up with TRBD1. Per germline, CDR1 SGHNT and CDR2 YYREEE (reference sequence). The V and J ends lost 5 bases and 7 bases, in that order; junction bases with no gene match: 9. The CDR3 consists of 14 residues.

This clone showed up just a few times. The J gene is TRBJ1-1, the V gene TRBV5-1; no clear D. V lost 0 bases and J lost 3, with 9 bases in between. Germline CDR1 is SGHRS and CDR2 is YFSETQ. The CDR3 sequence is 14 residues long. The CDR3 bases are TGCGCCAGCAGCTTGGGACCTCTAGACACTGAAGCTTTCTTT. Protein: CASSLGPLDTEAFF.

The chain is built from TRBV9 and TRBJ1-4; the D is unclear. Germline CDR1 SGDLS, CDR2 YYNGEE. The germline V and J ends were trimmed by 0 bases and 12 bases, with 18 bases remaining between them. The CDR3 consists of 15 residues. The CDR3 region has the DNA TGTGCCAGCAGCGTAGCCGCCAGCATCCCGGTAGAACTGTTTTTT. It encodes CASSVAASIPVELFF.

The CDR3 sequence: CASSLQGAQRGQYF. The CDR3 coding sequence is TGTGCCAGCAGCTTGCAAGGGGCCCAGAGGGGGCAGTACTTC. The genes are TRBV5-4 and TRBJ2-7; D tentatively fits TRBD1 or TRBD2 (5 bases each). CDR1 is SGHNT, CDR2 YYREEE, per germline (reference sequence). The CDR3 sequence is 14 residues long. The germline V and J ends were trimmed by 1 base and 9 bases, with 17 bases remaining between them.

This sequence joins TRBV7-2 and TRBJ2-7; 9 bases fit TRBD1. This CDR3 comprises 16 residues. The ends lost 1 base at V and 3 bases at J; junction bases unmatched: 7. Looked up from germline, CDR1 is SGHTA and CDR2 is FQGNSA. CDR3: CASSLVGTGKIYEQYF. The CDR3 DNA sequence: TGTGCCAGCAGCTTAGTTGGGACAGGGAAGATCTACGAGCAGTACTTC.

This chain links TRBV6-5 with TRBJ1-2, with TRBD1 matching 9 bases. Germline CDR1 reads MNHEY; CDR2 reads SVGAGI. This CDR3 has 13 residues. J was trimmed by 7 bases and V by 6 bases; bases with no gene match: 6. The CDR3 here is CASSRTGESGYTF. For the CDR3, the DNA is TGTGCCAGCAGCCGGACAGGGGAGAGTGGCTACACCTTC.

This clone appeared a single time. The chain recombines TRBV14 with TRBJ1-1; the D gene is possibly TRBD1 (5 bases). The CDR3 is 18 residues long. CDR1 and CDR2 from the germline V gene are SGHDN and FVKESK. Trimming left V 3 bases short and J 0 bases short, with 20 bases between. The CDR3 DNA follows: TGTGCCAGCAGCCAGATTAGTAAAACAGGAGGGGTGAACACTGAAGCTTTCTTT. Its protein product is CASSQISKTGGVNTEAFF.

V is TRBV4-3 and J is TRBJ2-7; tentative D call: TRBD2 (6 bases). V was shortened by 1 base and J by 7 bases, with 14 bases between the two germline ends. CDR1 is LGHNA, CDR2 YSLEER, per germline. The CDR3 has 14 amino acids. The CDR3 coding sequence is TGCGCCAGCAGCCAAGTCGTATTGCTAGCGGAGCAGTACTTC. Amino acid sequence: CASSQVVLLAEQYF.

The chain couples TRBV7-8 to TRBJ1-2; 11 bases are a match to TRBD1. V was clipped by 0 bases and J by 8 bases; unmatched bases: 5. CDR3 length equals 15 residues. CDR1 and CDR2 from the germline V gene are SGHVS and FQNEAQ. CDR3 sequence: CASSLAGGQGGGYTF. As DNA, the CDR3 is TGTGCCAGCAGCTTAGCCGGGGGACAGGGGGGAGGCTACACCTTC.

The J gene is TRBJ2-1, the V gene TRBV6-5; a possible D gene is TRBD1 (5 bases). Per the germline V gene, CDR1 is MNHEY and CDR2 is SVGAGI. V was shortened by 4 bases and J by 7 bases, with 17 bases between the two germline ends. The CDR3 spans 15 residues. This chain's CDR3 is CASSLDRGPINEQFF. CDR3 nucleotides: TGTGCCAGCAGTTTAGATAGGGGTCCAATAAATGAGCAGTTCTTC.

V gene TRBV7-9 combines with J gene TRBJ2-6; D possibly uses TRBD1 or TRBD2 (5 bases each). The V end was cut by 8 bases, the J end by 0 bases, with 23 bases between. Per germline, CDR1 SEHNR and CDR2 FQNEAQ (reference sequence). This CDR3 region has 19 residues. CDR3 sequence (DNA): TGTGCCAGCCTCGCTGCTGGGGCAGGACTGTACTCTGGGGCCAACGTCCTGACTTTC. As protein: CASLAAGAGLYSGANVLTF.

The rearrangement uses TRBV7-2 and TRBJ2-4; 8 positions match TRBD2. V dropped 8 bases and J dropped 0; count of bases not matched to a gene: 9. The germline CDR1 and CDR2 sequences are SGHTA and FQGNSA. This CDR3 is 16 amino acids long. CDR3 sequence reads: CASSEALAGAKNIQYF. The DNA of the CDR3 is TGTGCCAGCTCCGAGGCTCTAGCGGGAGCCAAAAACATTCAGTACTTC.

This chain connects TRBV28 to TRBJ2-7, with TRBD1 identical over 7 bases. The germline V gene has CDR1 MDHEN and CDR2 SYDVKM. V shed 7 bases and J 0 bases; nucleotides not matched to a gene: 18. The CDR3 runs 18 residues. The CDR3 region is CASTPNQGGRGSSYEQYF. CDR3 nucleotides: TGTGCCAGCACCCCTAATCAAGGGGGCAGGGGTTCCTCCTACGAGCAGTACTTC.

The V and J genes are TRBV14 and TRBJ2-7, with a weak D call TRBD2 (6 bases). CDR1 and CDR2 from the germline V gene are SGHDN and FVKESK. The CDR3 covers 13 residues. Trimming stripped 1 base from V and 5 bases from J, with 9 bases between. The CDR3 coding sequence is TGTGCCAGCAGCCAAGTGGAGGGGAACGAGCAGTACTTC. Its protein product is CASSQVEGNEQYF. Variable domain in full (rest from reference TRBV14 and TRBJ2-7): EAGVTQFPSHSVIEKGQTVTLRCDPISGHDNLYWYRRVMGKEIKFLLHFVKESKQDESGMPNNRFLAERTGGTYSTLKVQPAELEDSGVYFCASSQVEGNEQYFGPGTRLTVT.

V is TRBV6-6 and J is TRBJ2-2; TRBD1 agrees at 7 bases. The CDR3 spans 16 residues. Looked up from germline, CDR1 is MNHNY and CDR2 is SVGAGI (reference sequence). The ends lost 1 base at V and 1 base at J; junction bases unmatched: 3. The CDR3 is CASSYYRGGNTGELFF. The CDR3 DNA reads TGTGCCAGCAGTTACTACAGGGGCGGGAACACCGGGGAGCTGTTTTTT.

This sequence joins TRBV28 and TRBJ2-2; D gene unclear. This CDR3 region has 15 residues. From germline, CDR1 is MDHEN and CDR2 SYDVKM. V was cut by 7 bases and J by 4 bases, with 16 bases left in between. The CDR3 DNA reads TGTGCCAGCAATTCCGGCTTGGGCAGCACCGGGGAGCTGTTTTTT. The encoded protein is CASNSGLGSTGELFF.

This chain uses TRBV6-5 with TRBJ2-1, with D unclear. V lost 5 bases to trimming and J lost 0 bases, with 8 bases between them. Germline V CDR1 and CDR2: MNHEY, SVGAGI. The CDR3 is made up of 14 amino acids. In DNA, the CDR3 is TGTGCCAGCAGTCCTAGGGCCTCCTACAATGAGCAGTTCTTC. Amino acids: CASSPRASYNEQFF.